This T cell receptor (beta chain) came from a study of blood T cell repertoires in COVID-19. As for the study in general: The analysed material was cDNA or gDNA that came from T cells, B-cell-depleted T cells, or PBMCs.

This clone was detected once. Methods used by the authors: The assay estimated nucleated cells by amplifying reference gene primers. Only in-frame clones appear in the TCRdb table, and some are missing; sequencing was by immunoSEQ multiplex PCR. The V and J calls and the clone size are those of that table, but D and trimming were determined from the DNA. The sample holds 55,000 to 65,000 clones, approximately 79% seen once. Between the trimmed V and J ends, which lost 0 bases and 4 bases, there was a span of 14 bases. Germline CDR1 SGDLS, CDR2 YYNGEE. The CDR3 contains 16 residues. The chain employs TRBV9 and TRBJ1-5, with D uncertain. The source material was peripheral blood. The clonotype comes from a man aged 55 to 70 with acute or convalescent COVID-19. The CDR3 spells CASSVERRYGNQPQHF. The CDR3 DNA follows: TGTGCCAGCAGCGTAGAAAGGCGATACGGGAATCAGCCCCAGCATTTT.